The clone carrying this TCR beta chain was seen a single time. The data are from a study of blood T cell repertoires in COVID-19. Assay: immunoSEQ multiplex PCR; the TCRdb copy retains only in-frame clones and omits some. The data show 300,000 to 350,000 clones, with approximately 86% seen just once and roughly 4.2% held by the top ten. This receptor was identified in a woman aged 40 to 50 with acute COVID-19. Sequenced input: PBMCs or T cells enriched from blood (not recorded which).

CDR3 in DNA: TGTGCCAGCAGCACAGGGGGCTCCTACGAGCAGTACTTC. Residues: CASSTGGSYEQYF. The V call is TRBV5-5, the J call TRBJ2-7, with 8 nucleotides matching TRBD1. Germline V CDR1 and CDR2: SGHKS, YYEKEE (reference sequence). J lost 0 bases, V lost 4 bases, and 0 bases had no gene match. The CDR3 is made up of 13 amino acids. Full variable domain (outside the CDR3, taken from reference TRBV5-5 and TRBJ2-7): DAGVTQSPTHLIKTRGQQVTLRCSPISGHKSVSWYQQVLGQGPQFIFQYYEKEERGRGNFPDRFSARQFPNYSSELNVNALLLGDSALYLCASSTGGSYEQYFGPGTRLTVT.